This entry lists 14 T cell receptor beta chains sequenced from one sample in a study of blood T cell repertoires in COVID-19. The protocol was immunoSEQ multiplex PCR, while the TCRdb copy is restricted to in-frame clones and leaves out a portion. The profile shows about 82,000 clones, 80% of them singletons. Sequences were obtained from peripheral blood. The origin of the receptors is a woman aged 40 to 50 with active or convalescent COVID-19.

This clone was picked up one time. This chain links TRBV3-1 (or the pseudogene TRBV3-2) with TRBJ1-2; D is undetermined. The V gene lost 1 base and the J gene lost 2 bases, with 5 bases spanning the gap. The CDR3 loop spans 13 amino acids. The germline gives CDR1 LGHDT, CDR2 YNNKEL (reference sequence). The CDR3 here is CASSQAYNYGYTF. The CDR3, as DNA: TGTGCCAGCAGCCAAGCCTACAACTATGGCTACACCTTC.

The CDR3 DNA sequence: TGCGCCAGCAGCCGAACAGGGAACACTGAAGCTTTCTTT. It translates to CASSRTGNTEAFF. The rearrangement links TRBV4-1 to TRBJ1-1; TRBD1 might be the D (5 bases). V was pared by 4 bases and J by 1 base, with 7 bases between. The CDR3 runs 13 residues. The germline V gene has CDR1 MGHRA and CDR2 YSYEKL.

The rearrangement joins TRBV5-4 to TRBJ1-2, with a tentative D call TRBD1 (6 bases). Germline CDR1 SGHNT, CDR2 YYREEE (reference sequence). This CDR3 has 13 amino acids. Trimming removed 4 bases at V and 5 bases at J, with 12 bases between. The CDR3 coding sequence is TGTGCCAGCAGCCCAACAGGGTTGTATGGCTACACCTTC. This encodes CASSPTGLYGYTF. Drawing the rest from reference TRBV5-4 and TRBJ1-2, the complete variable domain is ETGVTQSPTHLIKTRGQQVTLRCSSQSGHNTVSWYQQALGQGPQFIFQYYREEENGRGNFPPRFSGLQFPNYSSELNVNALELDDSALYLCASSPTGLYGYTFGSGTRLTVV.

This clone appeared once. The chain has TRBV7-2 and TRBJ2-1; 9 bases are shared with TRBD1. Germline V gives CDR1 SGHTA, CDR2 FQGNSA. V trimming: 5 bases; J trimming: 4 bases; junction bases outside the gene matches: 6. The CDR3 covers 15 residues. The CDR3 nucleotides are TGTGCCAGCAGCACCGGGACAGGGAATTACAATGAGCAGTTCTTC. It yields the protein CASSTGTGNYNEQFF.

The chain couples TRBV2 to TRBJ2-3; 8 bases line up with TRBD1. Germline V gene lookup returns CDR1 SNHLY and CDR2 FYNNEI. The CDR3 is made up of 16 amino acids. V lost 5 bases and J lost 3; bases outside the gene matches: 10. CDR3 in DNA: TGTGCCAGCAGTCCGCACAGGGGGAAGGTAACAGATACGCAGTATTTT. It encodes CASSPHRGKVTDTQYF.

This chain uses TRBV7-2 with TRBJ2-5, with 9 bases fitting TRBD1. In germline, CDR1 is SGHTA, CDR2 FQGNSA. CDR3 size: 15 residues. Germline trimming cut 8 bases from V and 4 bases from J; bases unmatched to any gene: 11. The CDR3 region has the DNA TGTGCCAGCCAACCTTTACAGGGGGCTAGAGAGACCCAGTACTTC. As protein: CASQPLQGARETQYF.

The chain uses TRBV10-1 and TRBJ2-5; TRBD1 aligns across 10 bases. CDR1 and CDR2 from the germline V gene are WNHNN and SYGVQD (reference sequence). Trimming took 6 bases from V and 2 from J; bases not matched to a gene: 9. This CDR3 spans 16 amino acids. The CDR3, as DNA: TGCGCCAGCAGGGACAGGGGGACCATTACTCAAGAGACCCAGTACTTC. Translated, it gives CASRDRGTITQETQYF.

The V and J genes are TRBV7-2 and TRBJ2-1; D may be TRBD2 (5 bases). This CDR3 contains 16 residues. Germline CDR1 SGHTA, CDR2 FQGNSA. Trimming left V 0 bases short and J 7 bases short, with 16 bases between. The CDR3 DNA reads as TGTGCCAGCAGCTTAGCGGGAGTGGCTTGGCGAAATGAGCAGTTCTTC. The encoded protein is CASSLAGVAWRNEQFF.

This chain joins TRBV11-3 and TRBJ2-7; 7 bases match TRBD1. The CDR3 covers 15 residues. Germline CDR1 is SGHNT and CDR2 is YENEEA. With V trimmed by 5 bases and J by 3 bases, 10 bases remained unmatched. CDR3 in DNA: TGTGCCAGCAGCCCCCCTTTCGGACAGGACTACGAGCAGTACTTC. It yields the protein CASSPPFGQDYEQYF.

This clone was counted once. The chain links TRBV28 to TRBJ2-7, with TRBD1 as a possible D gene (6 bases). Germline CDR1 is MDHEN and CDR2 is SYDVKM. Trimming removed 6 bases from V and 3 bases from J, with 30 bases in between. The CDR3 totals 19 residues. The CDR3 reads CASRGDPTLRGRGNYEQYF. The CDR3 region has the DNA TGTGCCAGCAGAGGGGATCCGACATTAAGGGGCAGGGGAAACTACGAGCAGTACTTC.

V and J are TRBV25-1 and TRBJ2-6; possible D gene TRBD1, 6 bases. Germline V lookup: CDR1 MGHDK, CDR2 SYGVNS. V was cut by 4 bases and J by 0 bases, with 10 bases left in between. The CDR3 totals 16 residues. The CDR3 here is CASSAQGVSGANVLTF. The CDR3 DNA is TGTGCCAGCAGTGCACAGGGAGTCTCTGGGGCCAACGTCCTGACTTTC.

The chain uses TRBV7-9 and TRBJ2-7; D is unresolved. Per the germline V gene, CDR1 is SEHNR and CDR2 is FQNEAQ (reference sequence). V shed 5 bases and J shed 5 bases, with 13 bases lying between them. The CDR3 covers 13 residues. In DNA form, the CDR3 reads TGTGCCAGCAGCCTCACGGAGAGGCACGAGCAGTACTTC. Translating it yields CASSLTERHEQYF.

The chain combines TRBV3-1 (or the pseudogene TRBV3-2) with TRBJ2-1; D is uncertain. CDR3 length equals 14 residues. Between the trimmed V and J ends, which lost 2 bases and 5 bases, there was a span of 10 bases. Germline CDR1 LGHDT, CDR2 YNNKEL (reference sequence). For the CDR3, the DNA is TGTGCCAGCAGCCAATGGCAGGCCAACAATGAGCAGTTCTTC. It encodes CASSQWQANNEQFF.

CDR3 bases: TGTGCCAGCAATACCAGGGGGTCTGGGGAGACCCAGTACTTC. This codes for CASNTRGSGETQYF. V and J are TRBV28 and TRBJ2-5, with 7 nucleotides matching TRBD1. Germline V gives CDR1 MDHEN, CDR2 SYDVKM. The trim removed 7 bases at V and 5 bases at J, leaving 10 bases unmatched. This CDR3 spans 14 amino acids.